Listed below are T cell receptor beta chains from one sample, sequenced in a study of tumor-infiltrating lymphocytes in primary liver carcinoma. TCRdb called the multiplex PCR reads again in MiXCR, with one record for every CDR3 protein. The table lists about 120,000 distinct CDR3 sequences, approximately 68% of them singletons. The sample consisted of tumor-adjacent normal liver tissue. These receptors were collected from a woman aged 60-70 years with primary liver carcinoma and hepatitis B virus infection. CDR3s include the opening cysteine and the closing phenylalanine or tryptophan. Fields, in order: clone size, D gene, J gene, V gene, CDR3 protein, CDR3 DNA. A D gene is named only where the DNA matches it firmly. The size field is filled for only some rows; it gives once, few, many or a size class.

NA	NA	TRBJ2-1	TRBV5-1	CDSSRDGVTGDEQFF	TGCGACAGCAGCCGGGATGGGGTAACGGGGGATGAGCAGTTCTTC
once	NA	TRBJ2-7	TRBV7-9	CASSTGPYYEQYF	TGTGCCAGCAGCACCGGGCCCTACTACGAGCAGTACTTC
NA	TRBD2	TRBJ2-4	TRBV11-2	CASSPGRLQSGRDIQYF	TGTGCCAGCAGCCCAGGAAGGCTACAAAGCGGGAGGGACATTCAGTATTTC
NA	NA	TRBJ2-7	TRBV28	CASIDTPGRYEQYF	TGTGCCAGCATCGATACCCCTGGGAGATACGAGCAGTACTTC
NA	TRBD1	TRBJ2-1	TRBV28	CASTPGTGRYEQFF	TGTGCCAGCACCCCTGGGACAGGACGATACGAGCAGTTCTTC
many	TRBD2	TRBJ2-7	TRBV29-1	CSVGTSGPHEQYF	TGCAGCGTTGGGACTAGCGGACCGCACGAGCAGTACTTC
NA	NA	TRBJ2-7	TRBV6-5	CASSYSSASRSYEQYF	TGTGCCAGCAGTTACTCATCTGCTAGCAGGAGTTACGAGCAGTATTTC
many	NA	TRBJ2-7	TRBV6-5	CASSYLDRAYEQYF	TGTGCCAGCAGTTACCTGGACAGAGCCTACGAGCAGTACTTC
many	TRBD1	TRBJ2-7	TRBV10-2	CASSEGTAWYEQYF	TGCGCCAGCAGTGAGGGGACAGCCTGGTACGAGCAGTACTTC
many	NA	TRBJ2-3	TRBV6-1	CASSVSGDGRTQYF	TGTGCCAGCAGTGTTTCAGGGGATGGAAGGACGCAGTATTTT
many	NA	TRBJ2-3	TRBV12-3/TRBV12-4	CASSFFGTDSGEQYF	TGTGCCAGCAGTTTCTTTGGGACTGATAGCGGCGAGCAGTATTTT
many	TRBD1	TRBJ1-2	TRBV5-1	CASSWQTGHEPGGYTF	TGCGCCAGCAGCTGGCAGACAGGGCATGAACCTGGGGGCTACACCTTC
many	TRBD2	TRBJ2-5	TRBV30	CAWRDIFRGGETQYF	TGTGCCTGGAGGGACATATTCCGGGGGGGAGAGACCCAGTACTTC
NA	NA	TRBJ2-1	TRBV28	CASSLWKQLPNEQFF	TGTGCCAGCAGTTTATGGAAGCAACTACCAAATGAGCAGTTCTTC
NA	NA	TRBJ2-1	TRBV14	CASSVGGDPGNDQFF	TGTGCCAGCAGCGTCGGAGGAGACCCAGGGAATGACCAGTTCTTC
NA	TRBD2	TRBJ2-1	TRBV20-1	CSARDPRWGLAGGEQFF	TGCAGTGCTAGAGATCCCAGGTGGGGACTAGCGGGAGGTGAGCAGTTCTTC
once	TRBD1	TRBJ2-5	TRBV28	CASIPWDRGHETQYF	TGTGCCAGCATCCCCTGGGACAGGGGGCACGAGACCCAGTACTTC
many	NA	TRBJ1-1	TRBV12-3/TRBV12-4	CASRGGRGRQDTEAFF	TGTGCCAGCAGGGGGGGGCGCGGTAGGCAAGACACTGAAGCTTTCTTT
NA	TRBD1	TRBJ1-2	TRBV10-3	CATSRGQGLLFNGYTF	TGTGCCACCAGCCGAGGACAGGGCCTATTATTCAATGGCTACACCTTC
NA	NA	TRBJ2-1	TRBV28	CASSFPANEQFF	TGCGCCAGCAGTTTCCCCGCGAATGAGCAGTTCTTC
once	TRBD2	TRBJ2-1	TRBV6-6	CANTLERGHEQFF	TGTGCCAACACCCTAGAGCGGGGGCACGAGCAGTTCTTC
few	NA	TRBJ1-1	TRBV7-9	CASSLLGGRWDTEAFF	TGTGCCAGCAGCTTACTAGGGGGGAGATGGGACACTGAAGCTTTCTTT
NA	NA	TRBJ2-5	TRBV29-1	CSVGSGTGLRCF	NA
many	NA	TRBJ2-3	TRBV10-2	CASSWTHADTQYF	TGCGCCAGCAGTTGGACTCACGCAGATACGCAGTATTTT
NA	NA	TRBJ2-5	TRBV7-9	CASSQRRQETQYF	TGTGCCAGCAGCCAAAGACGGCAAGAGACCCAGTACTTC
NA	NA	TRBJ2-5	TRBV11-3	CASSPWGASGVQEAQYF	TGTGCCAGCAGCCCCTGGGGGGCTAGCGGAGTGCAAGAGGCCCAGTACTTC
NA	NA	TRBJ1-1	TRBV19	CASSNTYGGAEAFF	TGTGCCAGTAGTAACACATATGGAGGCGCTGAAGCTTTCTTT
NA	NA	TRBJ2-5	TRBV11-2	CVSSGRPRETQYF	TGTGTCAGCAGCGGACGGCCACGAGAGACCCAATACTTC
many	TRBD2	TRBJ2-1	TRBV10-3	CAISELGTNQFF	TGTGCCATCAGTGAGTTGGGGACTAATCAGTTCTTC
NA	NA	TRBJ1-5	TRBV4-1	CASSQIGAKSNQLQHF	TGCGCCAGCAGCCAAATAGGGGCGAAGTCCAATCAGCTCCAGCATTTT
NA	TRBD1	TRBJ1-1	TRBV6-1	CASSVYQGGTEAFF	TGTGCCAGCAGTGTATACCAGGGGGGCACTGAAGCGTTCTTT
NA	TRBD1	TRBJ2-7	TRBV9	CASSVKSLRGQGNYEQYF	TGTGCCAGCAGCGTAAAGTCACTGCGGGGACAGGGGAACTACGAGCAGTACTTC
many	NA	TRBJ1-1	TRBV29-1	CSVSTGTIMNTEAFF	TGCAGCGTTTCTACAGGGACCATTATGAACACTGAAGCTTTCTTT
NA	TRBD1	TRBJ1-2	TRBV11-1	CASSSHSGTDYGYTF	TGTGCCAGCAGCTCCCACTCCGGGACAGACTATGGCTACACCTTC
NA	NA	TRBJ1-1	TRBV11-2	CASSLERGRTAAFF	TGCGCCAGCAGCTTAGAGAGGGGCAGGACAGCAGCTTTCTTT
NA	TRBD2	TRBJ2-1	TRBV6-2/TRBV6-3	CASSWGGSYSEQFF	TGCGCCAGCAGTTGGGGGGGGTCCTACAGTGAGCAGTTCTTC
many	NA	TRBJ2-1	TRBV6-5	CASSLTTAAYNEQFF	TGTGCCAGCAGCCTTACCACCGCTGCCTACAATGAGCAGTTCTTC
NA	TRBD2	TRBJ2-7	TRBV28	CAGRKLAGVSYEQYF	TGTGCCGGCAGGAAACTAGCGGGAGTTTCCTACGAGCAGTACTTC
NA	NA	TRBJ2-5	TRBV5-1	CASRGGGRQETKYF	TGCGCCAGCAGGGGTGGGGGACGCCAAGAGACCAAGTACTTC
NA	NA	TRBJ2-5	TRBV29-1	CGVGSGSLGAQYF	TGCGGCGTTGGATCGGGGTCATTAGGGGCCCAGTACTTC
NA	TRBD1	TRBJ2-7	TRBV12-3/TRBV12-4	CAGSLRDRTPYEQYF	TGTGCCGGCAGTTTAAGGGACAGGACGCCCTACGAGCAGTACTTC
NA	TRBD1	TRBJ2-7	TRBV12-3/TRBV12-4	CASSTGVGGASDYEQYF	TGTGCCAGCAGTACCGGGGTAGGGGGCGCGAGCGACTACGAGCAGTACTTC
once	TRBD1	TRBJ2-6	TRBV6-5	CAGRGTVEAGANVLTF	TGTGCCGGCAGGGGGACAGTGGAGGCTGGGGCCAACGTTCTGACTTTC
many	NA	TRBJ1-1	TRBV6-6	CASWGRKGGDTEAFF	TGTGCCAGCTGGGGCAGGAAAGGGGGGGACACTGAAGCTTTCTTT
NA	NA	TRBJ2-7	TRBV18	CASSPLSTGGTRPYEQYF	TGTGCCAGCTCACCACTTTCTACTGGCGGGACTCGGCCCTACGAGCAGTACTTC
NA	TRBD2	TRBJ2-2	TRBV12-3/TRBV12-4	CASKRAGTSGTGELFF	TGTGCCAGCAAAAGGGCCGGGACTAGCGGCACAGGGGAGCTGTTTTTT